This T cell receptor beta chain emerged from a study of blood T cell repertoires in COVID-19. Across the whole study: The United States, Italy and Spain supplied acute and convalescent COVID-19 samples. Nucleic acid was either cDNA or gDNA, and it came from T cells, B-cell-depleted T cells, or PBMCs.

Germline CDR1 reads SGHRS; CDR2 reads YFSETQ. V lost 4 bases and J 3 bases, leaving 16 bases between the germline ends. The length of the CDR3 is 15 residues. Original processing methods: Estimation of nucleated cell counts was performed using reference gene primer amplification. Clones were read by immunoSEQ multiplex PCR, and TCRdb kept only the in-frame ones, dropping some. The D gene and trimming were derived from the DNA, and the V and J assignments and clone size from that table. The sample has around 130,000 clones, approximately 80% seen once; the top ten hold about 12%. The source of this sequence is a human donor in a cohort sampled during active COVID-19. The sequenced material came from peripheral blood. The rearrangement joins TRBV5-1 to TRBJ1-1; D perhaps matches TRBD1 (5 bases). The CDR3 DNA sequence: TGCGCCAGCAGCACCGGTGGAGGGGAGGACACTGAAGCTTTCTTT. Translation gives CASSTGGGEDTEAFF. Variable domain in full (rest from reference TRBV5-1 and TRBJ1-1): KAGVTQTPRYLIKTRGQQVTLSCSPISGHRSVSWYQQTPGQGLQFLFEYFSETQRNKGNFPGRFSGRQFSNSRSEMNVSTLELGDSALYLCASSTGGGEDTEAFFGQGTRLTVV.